A single sample is the source of the 30 T cell receptor beta chains below, sequenced in a study of kidney transplant recipient with SARS-CoV-2 infection. Each CDR3 protein is one row after TCRdb ran MiXCR on the reads. The sample has 200,000 to 250,000 distinct CDR3 sequences; 29% are singletons. The sample in question was a blood sample, obtained at baseline and on day 111 from a kidney transplant recipient. These receptors all come from a male patient aged 25 to 39 who had COVID-19 and was a kidney transplant recipient. T cells may partly derive from the graft donor.

The sample holds many counts of this clonotype. The gene calls are TRBV19 and TRBJ2-2; the D gene could be TRBD1 or TRBD2 (6 bases each). Between the trimmed V and J ends, which lost 3 bases and 5 bases, there was a span of 13 bases. There are 15 residues in the CDR3. Germline CDR1 is LNHDA and CDR2 is SQIVND (reference sequence). This CDR3 is CASSIMGGRTGELFF. The CDR3 nucleotides are TGTGCCAGTAGTATTATGGGGGGCCGGACCGGGGAGCTGTTTTTT.

This chain joins TRBV6-2 or TRBV6-3 and TRBJ2-5, with TRBD2 identical over 8 bases. V gave up 8 bases and J gave up 2 bases; unmatched junction bases: 4. CDR1 is MNHEY and CDR2 is SVGEGT in the germline V gene. CDR3 length: 13 residues. This chain's CDR3 is CASREGGQETQYF. The CDR3 coding sequence is TGTGCCAGCCGGGAGGGCGGGCAAGAGACCCAGTACTTC.

A word on this clonotype: A read error may be the cause here, since a much bigger clone is one base away. The rearrangement uses TRBV4-1 and TRBJ2-2, with D unresolved. This CDR3 contains 14 residues. CDR1 MGHRA and CDR2 YSYEKL come from the germline V gene. V gave up 3 bases and J gave up 10 bases, with 15 bases separating them. This CDR3 reads CASSQADGAVELFF. The CDR3 DNA follows: TGCGCCAGCAGCCAGGCGGACGGAGCCGTGGAGCTGTTTTTT.

In regard to this clonotype: One base away lies a much larger clone, so this may be a sequencing read error. This chain links TRBV11-2 with TRBJ1-2; D call uncertain. V was pared by 4 bases and J by 4 bases, with 22 bases between. In germline, CDR1 is SGHAT, CDR2 FQNNGV. This CDR3 comprises 17 residues. The CDR3, as DNA: TGTGCCAGCAGCTGGCGGGCAATAAGCAGAAAGACCTATGGCTACACCTTC. Amino acids: CASSWRAISRKTYGYTF. The variable domain in full, with the rest retrieved from reference TRBV11-2 and TRBJ1-2, is EAGVAQSPRYKIIEKRQSVAFWCNPISGHATLYWYQQILGQGPKLLIQFQNNGVVDDSQLPKDRFSAERLKGVDSTLKIQPAKLEDSAVYLCASSWRAISRKTYGYTFGSGTRLTVV.

The gene calls are TRBV20-1 and TRBJ2-6; 9 nucleotides align to TRBD2. From germline, CDR1 is DFQATT and CDR2 SNEGSKA (reference sequence). The CDR3 runs 17 residues. V trimming: 3 bases; J trimming: 6 bases; junction bases outside the gene matches: 12. CDR3 sequence (DNA): TGCAGTGCTAGGTTAGCGGGAGAGGGGGGAATGGCCAACGTCCTGACTTTC. It is translated as CSARLAGEGGMANVLTF.

This clonotype was detected many times. V gene TRBV11-2 combines with J gene TRBJ2-7; D is ambiguous. In germline, CDR1 is SGHAT, CDR2 FQNNGV. The V gene lost 0 bases and the J gene lost 0 bases, with 6 bases spanning the gap. The CDR3 runs 14 residues. The CDR3 DNA reads as TGTGCCAGCAGCTTAGATAGGAGCTCCTACGAGCAGTACTTC. Residues: CASSLDRSSYEQYF. The full variable domain, completed using reference TRBV11-2 and TRBJ2-7, is EAGVAQSPRYKIIEKRQSVAFWCNPISGHATLYWYQQILGQGPKLLIQFQNNGVVDDSQLPKDRFSAERLKGVDSTLKIQPAKLEDSAVYLCASSLDRSSYEQYFGPGTRLTVT.

Of note for this clonotype: This may arise from a read error, as a much more abundant clone is one base away. The chain uses TRBV5-1 and TRBJ2-2, with unresolved D. CDR1 is SGHRS, CDR2 YFSETQ, per germline. V gave up 1 base and J gave up 5 bases, with 9 bases separating them. The CDR3 is 14 residues long. The CDR3 loop reads CASSLTLGTGELFF. In nucleotides, the CDR3 is TGCGCCAGCAGCTTGACCCTGGGGACCGGGGAGCTGTTTTTT.

CDR3 coding DNA: TGTGCCAGCACCCTGGTCGCGGTCGGGGGCCTCGGCACAGATACGCAGTATTTT. Protein product: CASTLVAVGGLGTDTQYF. The chain joins TRBV7-2 to TRBJ2-3; D may correspond to TRBD1 or TRBD2 (6 bases each). The length of the CDR3 is 18 residues. V shed 7 bases and J shed 1 base, with 24 bases lying between them. CDR1 is SGHTA, CDR2 FQGNSA, per germline.

This clonotype showed up many times. This chain uses TRBV11-3 with TRBJ1-2; D remains ambiguous. The CDR3 has 17 amino acids. Trimming cost V 5 bases and J 4 bases, with 23 bases left between them. CDR1 and CDR2 (germline): SGHNT, YENEEA. The CDR3 loop reads CASSVSNDLGKTYGYTF. As DNA, the CDR3 is TGTGCCAGCAGCGTTTCAAACGATCTCGGAAAGACCTATGGCTACACCTTC.

In its sample, this clonotype was seen many times. The V and J genes are TRBV4-2 and TRBJ2-7; 8 positions match TRBD1. Germline V gene sequence: CDR1 LGHNA, CDR2 YNFKEQ. The CDR3 has 14 amino acids. Trimming removed 4 bases from V and 0 bases from J; junction bases left unmatched: 2. In DNA, the CDR3 is TGTGCCAGCAGCCCCGGACAGGGCTCCTACGAGCAGTACTTC. It is translated as CASSPGQGSYEQYF.

J is TRBJ1-4 and V is TRBV9; D call uncertain. The V and J ends lost 4 bases and 8 bases respectively, with 15 bases between them. This CDR3 comprises 14 residues. Germline CDR1 is SGDLS and CDR2 is YYNGEE. This CDR3 is CASSTDPLGEKLFF. The CDR3 DNA reads TGTGCCAGCAGCACTGACCCGCTCGGGGAAAAACTGTTTTTT. Complete variable domain (other parts from reference TRBV9 and TRBJ1-4): DSGVTQTPKHLITATGQRVTLRCSPRSGDLSVYWYQQSLDQGLQFLIQYYNGEERAKGNILERFSAQQFPDLHSELNLSSLELGDSALYFCASSTDPLGEKLFFGSGTQLSVL.

CDR3 sequence: CASTWRNEQYF. CDR3 nucleotide sequence: TGTGCCAGCACCTGGCGGAACGAGCAGTACTTC. The V and J genes are TRBV28 and TRBJ2-7; D is ambiguous. The CDR3 totals 11 residues. V was trimmed by 7 bases and J by 5 bases, leaving 9 bases between them. Looked up from germline, CDR1 is MDHEN and CDR2 is SYDVKM.

This clonotype was seen ten or more times. This CDR3 reads CSAGRRLFRKTYGYTF. CDR3 DNA: TGCAGTGCTGGTAGGAGGCTGTTTCGAAAGACCTATGGCTACACCTTC. This chain uses TRBV20-1 with TRBJ1-2; D not resolved. In germline, CDR1 is DFQATT, CDR2 SNEGSKA (reference sequence). V lost 5 bases and J 4 bases, leaving 23 bases between the germline ends. This CDR3 region has 16 residues.

In regard to this clonotype: A much larger clone sits a single nucleotide away, making a read error possible. This sequence joins TRBV7-6 and TRBJ2-1; 10 bases fit TRBD2. The CDR3 runs to 15 residues. Germline assignment: CDR1 SGHVS and CDR2 FNYEAQ. The ends lost 2 bases at V and 6 bases at J; junction bases unmatched: 4. CDR3 DNA sequence: TGTGCCAGCAGCTTATGCTCTAGCGGGAGCAATGAGCAGTTCTTC. Translated, it gives CASSLCSSGSNEQFF.

In regard to this clonotype: This sequence may be a read error, since a much larger clone differs from it by one base. The genes are TRBV27 and TRBJ2-5, with TRBD1 matching 7 bases. Per germline, CDR1 MNHEY and CDR2 SMNVEV (reference sequence). The CDR3 is 15 residues long. For the CDR3, the DNA is TGTGCCAGCAGGGCCCCCAACAGGGGCCAAGAGACCCAGTGCTTC. The encoded protein is CASRAPNRGQETQCF.

Points on this clonotype: With a much larger clone just one base away, this may be a read error. J is TRBJ1-5 and V is TRBV3-1; D ambiguous. The CDR3 is 14 amino acids. Germline V gene sequence: CDR1 LGHDT, CDR2 YNNKEL (reference sequence). CDR3 coding DNA: TGTGCCAGCAACCAAGGGCTATTCAATCAGCCCCAGCATTTT. Translating gives CASNQGLFNQPQHF.

The chain joins TRBV9 to TRBJ2-2, with TRBD2 identical over 11 bases. The CDR3 spans 16 residues. V dropped 4 bases and J dropped 3; count of bases not matched to a gene: 5. The germline V gene has CDR1 SGDLS and CDR2 YYNGEE. CDR3 DNA sequence: TGTGCCAGCAGCTTGGGACTAGCGGTTGACACCGGGGAGCTGTTTTTT. It codes for CASSLGLAVDTGELFF.

With regard to this clonotype: A much larger clone differs by one base, so this may be a read error. The J gene is TRBJ1-1, the V gene TRBV6-5; 7 bases map to TRBD1. The germline V gene has CDR1 MNHEY and CDR2 SVGAGI. The CDR3 has 15 residues. The CDR3: CAGRTEGQPNTEAFF. The CDR3 DNA follows: TGTGCCGGCAGAACCGAGGGACAGCCTAACACTGAAGCTTTCTTT.

Remarks on this clonotype: A much more abundant neighbour one base away suggests this may be a read error. The chain combines TRBV8-2 with TRBJ1-2. TRBV8-2 represents a pseudogene. CDR3 length: 16 residues. The CDR3 sequence is CGGRYSDSRKTYGYTF. Written as DNA, the CDR3 is TGTGGCGGTCGTTATTCTGATAGCCGAAAGACCTATGGCTACACCTTC.

This clonotype turned up a few times. The chain joins TRBV20-1 to TRBJ1-3; D call uncertain. V lost 1 base and J lost 0, with 19 bases in between. The length of the CDR3 is 18 residues. Germline CDR1 reads DFQATT; CDR2 reads SNEGSKA (reference sequence). Here the CDR3 DNA reads TGCAGTGCTAGAGGTCATAAGGGAGGACTAAGCTCTGGAAACACCATATATTTT. Translation gives CSARGHKGGLSSGNTIYF.

This chain connects TRBV11-2 to TRBJ2-3, with D hard to call. This CDR3 comprises 15 residues. Trimming shortened V by 3 bases and J by 4 bases, and 14 bases separated the two germline ends. Germline V gene sequence: CDR1 SGHAT, CDR2 FQNNGV. This CDR3 is CASSFNGYTADTQYF. CDR3 DNA sequence: TGTGCCAGCAGCTTCAACGGGTATACCGCAGATACGCAGTATTTT.

This clonotype was picked up many times. The CDR3 DNA follows: TGTGCCAGCAGCTTAGTAAGAAGTCACACTGAAGCTTTCTTT. Its translation is CASSLVRSHTEAFF. V and J are TRBV7-2 and TRBJ1-1; no clear D gene. The CDR3 is 14 amino acids. The germline V and J ends were trimmed by 1 base and 3 bases, with 9 bases remaining between them. Germline loops: CDR1 SGHTA, CDR2 FQGNSA.

The genes are TRBV8-2 and TRBJ2-6. TRBV8-2 is shown as a pseudogene. The CDR3 is made up of 17 amino acids. The CDR3 DNA reads as TGTGGCACAAATGTAAGGATAACACAAAGTCGGGCCAACGTCCTGGCTTTC. Translating it yields CGTNVRITQSRANVLAF.

About this clonotype itself: At one end, the junction sequence differs from germline, possibly due to a read error. This chain joins TRBV3-1 and TRBJ2-7, with 8 bases identical to TRBD2. CDR1 and CDR2 from the germline V gene are LGHDT and YNNKEL (reference sequence). The CDR3 loop spans 15 amino acids. The CDR3 sequence: CSSPGGRRTPYEQYF. The CDR3 coding sequence is TGCTCTTCCCCAGGCGGGAGGAGAACCCCCTACGAGCAGTACTTC.

The chain combines TRBV6-2 or TRBV6-3 with TRBJ1-2; D is unclear. This CDR3 comprises 17 residues. The V gene's germline CDR1 is MNHEY and CDR2 SVGEGT. V dropped 5 bases and J dropped 4 bases, with 23 bases sitting between them. The CDR3 reads CASSHYPCIGKTYGYTF. The CDR3 nucleotides read TGTGCCAGCAGTCATTACCCCTGCATCGGAAAGACCTATGGCTACACCTTC.

In this sample, this clonotype turned up many times. The genes are TRBV19 and TRBJ2-7; either TRBD1 or TRBD2 may supply D (5 bases each). This CDR3 is built from 15 residues. The ends were cut back, 3 bases at V and 3 bases at J, with 15 bases in the middle. Germline values: CDR1 LNHDA, CDR2 SQIVND (reference sequence). The CDR3 loop is CASSIPGPVVYEQYF. CDR3 bases: TGTGCCAGTAGTATCCCGGGACCGGTGGTCTACGAGCAGTACTTC.

In its sample, this clonotype was seen many times. The chain uses TRBV12-2 and TRBJ1-2. TRBV12-2 is a recognized pseudogene. This CDR3 is 17 amino acids long. The chain's CDR3 is CASRGISTPRKTYGYTF. The CDR3 DNA reads as TGTGCAAGTCGCGGAATTTCGACTCCACGAAAGACCTATGGCTACACCTTC.

This clonotype showed up many times. The chain recombines TRBV12-3 or TRBV12-4 with TRBJ2-6; no reliable D call. The CDR3 has 19 residues. V shed 5 bases and J shed 5 bases, with 25 bases lying between them. The CDR3 is CASSIYGHSRQSRANVLTF. In nucleotides, the CDR3 is TGTGCCAGCAGTATCTATGGTCACAGCAGACAAAGTCGGGCCAACGTCCTGACTTTC.

This clonotype was seen ten or more times. The V call is TRBV6-9, the J call TRBJ1-2; no reliable D call. Trimming took off 4 bases at V and 4 bases at J, with 22 bases between the two ends. Germline lookup yields CDR1 MNHGY and CDR2 SVAAGI. This CDR3 is built from 17 residues. The chain's CDR3 is CASSSDKPYGKTYGYTF. The CDR3, as DNA: TGTGCCAGCAGTTCGGATAAGCCTTACGGAAAGACCTATGGCTACACCTTC.

In the case of this clonotype: Given a much more abundant clone one base away, this may be a read error. The chain has TRBV28 and TRBJ2-7, with 8 bases that match TRBD1. The CDR3 spans 13 residues. CDR1 and CDR2 from the germline V gene are MDHEN and SYDVKM. The CDR3 is CAGSLDRVYEQYF. The CDR3 nucleotides are TGTGCCGGCAGTTTGGACAGGGTTTACGAGCAGTACTTC.